Following are 24 T cell receptor beta chains from one sample sequenced in a study of blood T cells in healthy people across ages. The second PCR ran about 6 to 12 cycles with a sample-barcoded 5' primer and J-beta primers. From the 5' RACE reads, TCRdb called clonotypes with MiXCR, one entry per CDR3 protein. The sample has 800,000 or so distinct CDR3 sequences, roughly 25% seen once. The same specimen was also included in a second study, on T cells of mothers and their children.

Sequencing was done on a sample of blood. The receptors originated from a boy aged 5-17 years in good health.

This chain links TRBV4-3 with TRBJ1-4; 7 positions match TRBD1. In germline, CDR1 is LGHNA, CDR2 YSLEER. The CDR3 extends over 17 amino acids. V shed 2 bases and J 4 bases; nucleotides not matched to a gene: 10. In DNA, the CDR3 is TGCGCCAGCAGCCAATCTCCGGGCGGGACAGATAATGAAAAACTGTTTTTT. Residues: CASSQSPGGTDNEKLFF.

This clonotype was seen only once. This rearrangement joins TRBV21-1 to TRBJ1-2. TRBV21-1 is a known pseudogene. There are 14 residues in the CDR3. Here the CDR3 DNA reads TGTACCAGCAGCCGTACATACACGAACTATGGCTACACCTTC. Its protein product is CTSSRTYTNYGYTF.

This clonotype was counted between two and nine times. CDR3 region: CASSQDRGTTSEKLFF. In nucleotides, the CDR3 is TGTGCCAGCAGCCAAGATCGGGGGACGACCTCAGAAAAACTGTTTTTT. This chain links TRBV3-1 with TRBJ1-4; D is perhaps TRBD1 (5 bases). This CDR3 is 16 amino acids long. CDR1 and CDR2 from the germline V gene are LGHDT and YNNKEL (reference sequence). Between the trimmed V and J ends, which lost 0 bases and 8 bases, there was a span of 16 bases.

This clonotype was seen more than once but under ten times. This rearrangement joins TRBV4-3 to TRBJ2-3, with D possibly being TRBD2 (5 bases). CDR1 and CDR2 from the germline V gene are LGHNA and YSLEER. Between the trimmed V and J ends, which lost 1 base and 0 bases, there was a span of 11 bases. CDR3 size: 16 residues. The CDR3 DNA reads TGCGCCAGCAGCCAAGCACCAGCGGCAAGCACAGATACGCAGTATTTT. This sequence encodes CASSQAPAASTDTQYF.

This clonotype was observed a handful of times. The rearrangement joins TRBV7-2 to TRBJ1-4; D is ambiguous. The CDR3 extends over 14 amino acids. In germline, CDR1 is SGHTA, CDR2 FQGNSA. The ends were cut back, 1 base at V and 7 bases at J, with 10 bases in the middle. CDR3 amino acids: CASSLVGGPEKLFF. DNA of the CDR3: TGTGCCAGCAGCTTAGTTGGAGGACCTGAAAAACTGTTTTTT.

The chain joins TRBV29-1 to TRBJ2-3; D not resolved. The germline CDR1 and CDR2 sequences are SQVTM and ANQGSEA. There are 13 residues in the CDR3. Between the trimmed V and J ends, which lost 0 bases and 4 bases, there was a span of 8 bases. In nucleotides, the CDR3 is TGCAGCGTTGAAGATCCCTTATCAGATACGCAGTATTTT. Amino acid sequence: CSVEDPLSDTQYF.

This clonotype was observed a handful of times. This chain links TRBV3-1 with TRBJ2-1; possible D gene TRBD2, 6 bases. This CDR3 comprises 19 residues. CDR1 is LGHDT and CDR2 is YNNKEL in the germline V gene (reference sequence). Trimming stripped 2 bases from V and 0 bases from J, with 20 bases between. This CDR3 is CASSQFWDSEGSSYNEQFF. The CDR3 DNA reads as TGTGCCAGCAGCCAATTTTGGGACTCGGAGGGAAGCTCCTACAATGAGCAGTTCTTC.

The chain uses TRBV20-1 and TRBJ2-5, with TRBD2 matching 10 bases. The germline CDR1 and CDR2 sequences are DFQATT and SNEGSKA (reference sequence). The CDR3 covers 15 residues. V shed 2 bases and J 5 bases; nucleotides not matched to a gene: 8. The CDR3 coding sequence is TGCAGTGCTAGAAGGCCTAGCGGGGGTTTTGAGACCCAGTACTTC. Protein sequence: CSARRPSGGFETQYF.

This clonotype was detected a few times. This chain connects TRBV6-6 to TRBJ1-2; 8 nucleotides agree with TRBD1. V shed 6 bases, J shed 5 bases, and the junction held 5 bases outside the gene matches. The germline V gene encodes CDR1 MNHNY and CDR2 SVGAGI (reference sequence). CDR3 length: 13 residues. Written as DNA, the CDR3 is TGTGCCAGCAGACATACAGGGGGATATGGCTACACCTTC. Translated, it gives CASRHTGGYGYTF.

The chain combines TRBV7-9 with TRBJ2-7; tentative D call: TRBD2 (6 bases). This CDR3 has 13 amino acids. Trimming shortened V by 3 bases and J by 5 bases, and 11 bases separated the two germline ends. Germline V gene sequence: CDR1 SEHNR, CDR2 FQNEAQ (reference sequence). CDR3 protein: CASSFGGDHEQYF. The CDR3 bases are TGTGCCAGCAGCTTTGGAGGGGACCACGAGCAGTACTTC.

The chain is built from TRBV5-1 and TRBJ2-3; TRBD1 matches 7 bases. Looked up from germline, CDR1 is SGHRS and CDR2 is YFSETQ. V trimming: 3 bases; J trimming: 3 bases; junction bases outside the gene matches: 4. This CDR3 has 14 residues. The CDR3 DNA reads TGCGCCAGCAGCTACCGACAGGGAACAGATACGCAGTATTTT. It translates to CASSYRQGTDTQYF.

The genes are TRBV29-1 and TRBJ2-3; perhaps TRBD1 as D (6 bases). The V end was cut by 4 bases, the J end by 0 bases, with 17 bases between. From germline, CDR1 is SQVTM and CDR2 ANQGSEA. The CDR3 contains 16 residues. CDR3 DNA sequence: TGCAGCGTTGCAGGACAGCAGGGAAAGAGCACAGATACGCAGTATTTT. Translation gives CSVAGQQGKSTDTQYF.

The V gene is TRBV2, the J gene TRBJ2-2; no clear D. The V end was cut by 4 bases, the J end by 7 bases, with 13 bases between. This CDR3 has 14 amino acids. Germline V lookup: CDR1 SNHLY, CDR2 FYNNEI. This chain's CDR3 is CASSVTPNGGELFF. The CDR3 bases are TGTGCCAGCAGTGTTACCCCAAATGGCGGGGAGCTGTTTTTT.

V gene TRBV6-6 combines with J gene TRBJ2-4; D is uncertain. Trimming removed 2 bases at V and 0 bases at J, with 11 bases between. The CDR3 runs to 16 residues. The V gene's germline CDR1 is MNHNY and CDR2 SVGAGI (reference sequence). CDR3 residues: CASSYRDFLAKNIQYF. In nucleotides, the CDR3 is TGTGCCAGCAGTTACAGGGATTTCCTAGCCAAAAACATTCAGTACTTC.

This clonotype was found a few times. The junction departs from germline at one end; a sequencing error may be responsible. This rearrangement joins TRBV7-7 to TRBJ2-1; D uncertain. Germline lookup yields CDR1 SSHAT and CDR2 FNYEAQ (reference sequence). The CDR3 totals 15 residues. The CDR3 bases are TGTGCTAGCAGCCCGTCGCTGACGGTCGTAAGGGAGCAGTTCTTC. Encoded protein: CASSPSLTVVREQFF.

The chain combines TRBV19 with TRBJ1-5; 7 bases agree with TRBD1. Germline-derived CDR1 and CDR2 are LNHDA and SQIVND (reference sequence). Trimming at V came to 8 bases and at J to 2 bases, leaving 3 bases not matched to a gene. CDR3 size: 13 residues. CDR3 sequence reads: CASRQGGNQPQHF. In DNA, the CDR3 is TGTGCCAGTCGACAGGGAGGCAATCAGCCCCAGCATTTT.

This clonotype showed up just a few times. This chain connects TRBV5-1 to TRBJ2-5; TRBD2 aligns across 8 bases. The germline CDR1 and CDR2 sequences are SGHRS and YFSETQ. The J segment lost 5 bases and the V segment lost 3 bases, leaving 9 bases of the junction unmatched. The CDR3 sequence is 15 residues long. CDR3: CASSSSGGSGETQYF. In nucleotides, the CDR3 is TGCGCCAGCAGCTCCTCGGGGGGGTCAGGGGAGACCCAGTACTTC.

This clonotype was detected ten times or more. The chain links TRBV6-2 or TRBV6-3 to TRBJ2-1; D remains unclear. The V gene lost 4 bases and the J gene lost 3 bases, with 4 bases spanning the gap. From germline, CDR1 is MNHEY and CDR2 SVGEGT. CDR3 length equals 12 residues. The CDR3 bases are TGTGCCAGCAGTTCCGGCTACAATGAGCAGTTCTTC. This translates into CASSSGYNEQFF.

This clonotype showed up just a few times. V is TRBV9 and J is TRBJ2-5; possible D gene TRBD1, 5 bases. The germline CDR1 and CDR2 sequences are SGDLS and YYNGEE. The CDR3 has 14 amino acids. The V end was cut by 3 bases, the J end by 0 bases, with 9 bases between. The CDR3 protein is CASSEQEYQETQYF. CDR3 DNA: TGTGCCAGCAGCGAACAGGAGTACCAAGAGACCCAGTACTTC.

This clonotype was counted between two and nine times. CDR3 in DNA: TGTGCCAGCAGCTTGACTAGCGGGAGTCCAGATACGCAGTATTTT. This translates into CASSLTSGSPDTQYF. The V call is TRBV7-2, the J call TRBJ2-3; 12 positions match TRBD2. The CDR3 spans 15 residues. Germline trimming cut 3 bases from V and 4 bases from J; bases unmatched to any gene: 2. The germline CDR1 and CDR2 sequences are SGHTA and FQGNSA.

This clonotype was detected a few times. This sequence joins TRBV27 and TRBJ2-1; 7 bases fit TRBD1. CDR1 and CDR2 from the germline V gene are MNHEY and SMNVEV (reference sequence). The CDR3 spans 13 residues. Trimming at V came to 6 bases and at J to 3 bases, leaving 2 bases not matched to a gene. The CDR3 region has the DNA TGTGCCAGCAGAAGGGACAGCTACAATGAGCAGTTCTTC. Protein product: CASRRDSYNEQFF.

This clonotype was counted only a few times. The rearrangement uses TRBV20-1 and TRBJ1-3; D gene unclear. Germline V lookup: CDR1 DFQATT, CDR2 SNEGSKA (reference sequence). This CDR3 spans 14 amino acids. Trimming cost V 1 base and J 3 bases, with 10 bases left between them. The chain's CDR3 is CSARGIGLGNTIYF. CDR3 nucleotides: TGCAGTGCTAGAGGGATCGGCCTTGGAAACACCATATATTTT.

CDR3 in amino acids: CASSYLIRASVYEQYF. CDR3 in DNA: TGTGCCAGCAGTTACTTAATCCGGGCCTCGGTCTACGAGCAGTACTTC. The genes are TRBV6-5 and TRBJ2-1; no reliable D call. The end of the DNA fits TRBJ2-7 better, so the J call may be wrong. Germline V gene lookup returns CDR1 MNHEY and CDR2 SVGAGI. The CDR3 spans 16 residues.

The chain has TRBV28 and TRBJ2-4, with TRBD2 matching over 13 bases. Per the germline V gene, CDR1 is MDHEN and CDR2 is SYDVKM. Trimming cost V 3 bases and J 1 base; bases outside gene matches: 15. The CDR3 spans 21 residues. The CDR3: CASSFMGTGTSGTLAKNIQYF. CDR3 in DNA: TGTGCCAGCAGTTTTATGGGTACCGGGACTAGCGGGACTTTGGCCAAAAACATTCAGTACTTC.